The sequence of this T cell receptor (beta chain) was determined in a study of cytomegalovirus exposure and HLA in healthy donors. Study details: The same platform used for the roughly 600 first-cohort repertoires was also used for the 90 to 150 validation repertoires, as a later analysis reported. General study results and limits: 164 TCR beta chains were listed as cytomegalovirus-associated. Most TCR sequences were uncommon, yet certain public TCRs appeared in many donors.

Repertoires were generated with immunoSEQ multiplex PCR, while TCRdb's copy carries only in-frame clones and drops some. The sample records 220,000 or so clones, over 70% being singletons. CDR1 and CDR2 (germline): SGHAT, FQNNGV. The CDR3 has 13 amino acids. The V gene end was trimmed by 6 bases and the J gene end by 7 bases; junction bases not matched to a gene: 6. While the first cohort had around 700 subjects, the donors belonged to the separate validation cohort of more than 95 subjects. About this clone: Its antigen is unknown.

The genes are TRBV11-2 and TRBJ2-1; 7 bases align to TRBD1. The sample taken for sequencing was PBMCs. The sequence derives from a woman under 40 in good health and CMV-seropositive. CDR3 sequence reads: CASSVGQKNEQFF. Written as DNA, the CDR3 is TGTGCCAGCAGTGTGGGACAGAAGAATGAGCAGTTCTTC.